The following is a T cell receptor (beta chain) sequence with its context. This sample is drawn from a study of blood T cell repertoires in COVID-19. Turning to the study itself: The origin of the acute and convalescent COVID-19 samples was the United States, Italy and Spain. In each case, the material was cDNA or gDNA derived from T cells, B-cell-depleted T cells, or PBMCs.

Authors' analysis steps: Counts of nucleated cells, estimated from reference gene primer amplification, were obtained. Assay: immunoSEQ multiplex PCR; the TCRdb copy retains only in-frame clones and omits some. V, J and clone size derive from that table, while D and trimming were established from the DNA sequence. The sample consists of roughly 150,000 clones, approximately 90% of them appearing once. Trimming removed 3 bases at V and 3 bases at J, with 9 bases between. The CDR3 consists of 14 residues. The germline CDR1 and CDR2 sequences are LNHDA and SQIVND (reference sequence). The sequenced sample consisted of peripheral blood. The source is a man between 18 and 29 years old with acute or convalescent COVID-19. This chain links TRBV19 with TRBJ1-5; TRBD1 might be the D (5 bases). CDR3 bases: TGTGCCAGTAGTATCTCGGGGGTCAATCAGCCCCAGCATTTT. Translating it yields CASSISGVNQPQHF. Variable domain in full (rest from reference TRBV19 and TRBJ1-5): DGGITQSPKYLFRKEGQNVTLSCEQNLNHDAMYWYRQDPGQGLRLIYYSQIVNDFQKGDIAEGYSVSREKKESFPLTVTSAQKNPTAFYLCASSISGVNQPQHFGDGTRLSIL.